Each of the 20 T cell receptor beta chains below was sequenced from the same sample in a study of blood T cell repertoires in COVID-19. The table came from immunoSEQ multiplex PCR; TCRdb's copy has only in-frame clones and leaves some out. The profile shows roughly 200,000 clones, around 90% of them singletons. The specimen was peripheral blood. These receptors all stem from a man between 18 and 35 years old with active or convalescent COVID-19.

This clone was detected only once. The rearrangement links TRBV28 to TRBJ2-7; TRBD2 matches 9 bases. Germline V gene data show CDR1 as MDHEN and CDR2 as SYDVKM. With V trimmed by 6 bases and J by 0 bases, 9 bases remained unmatched. CDR3 size: 16 residues. CDR3 sequence: CASSPRLAAFSYEQYF. CDR3 sequence (DNA): TGTGCCAGCAGCCCCCGACTAGCGGCCTTCTCCTACGAGCAGTACTTC.

The chain uses TRBV5-1 and TRBJ2-4; possible D gene TRBD1, 6 bases. V lost 0 bases and J lost 0, with 13 bases in between. The germline V gene has CDR1 SGHRS and CDR2 YFSETQ. The CDR3 length is 17 residues. The CDR3 is CASSLGDRTRAKNIQYF. Here the CDR3 DNA reads TGCGCCAGCAGCTTGGGAGACAGGACGCGAGCCAAAAACATTCAGTACTTC.

Concerning this clone itself: A junction boundary mismatches the germline segment, possibly from a read error. This chain connects TRBV6-1 to TRBJ2-5; 9 nucleotides match TRBD1. There are 14 residues in the CDR3. CDR1 is MNHNS and CDR2 is SASEGT in the germline V gene. The CDR3 loop is CASREDRGSETQYF. The CDR3 region has the DNA TGTGCCAGCAGGGAAGACAGGGGGTCAGAGACCCAGTACTTC.

The table lists this clone with a few counts. The chain uses TRBV10-3 and TRBJ2-5; D is possibly TRBD1 (5 bases). The V end was cut by 2 bases, the J end by 4 bases, with 14 bases between. Germline V lookup: CDR1 ENHRY, CDR2 SYGVKD. The CDR3 has 15 amino acids. DNA for the CDR3: TGTGCCATCAGTGAGAACGGACATTCAGGAGAGACCCAGTACTTC. Translating gives CAISENGHSGETQYF.

The J gene is TRBJ2-3, the V gene TRBV11-2, with D perhaps TRBD2 (5 bases). Germline V lookup: CDR1 SGHAT, CDR2 FQNNGV. The CDR3 contains 14 residues. V was shortened by 2 bases and J by 6 bases, with 12 bases between the two germline ends. This CDR3 reads CASSLMDWADTQYF. Here the CDR3 DNA reads TGTGCCAGCAGCTTAATGGACTGGGCGGATACGCAGTATTTT.

The V call is TRBV9, the J call TRBJ2-3, with 8 bases fitting TRBD2. Germline V lookup: CDR1 SGDLS, CDR2 YYNGEE. The CDR3 is made up of 16 amino acids. With V trimmed by 4 bases and J by 3 bases, 10 bases remained unmatched. The CDR3 DNA reads TGTGCCAGCAGCCCCCGGGGGGGCGGGAGTACAGATACGCAGTATTTT. Translated, it gives CASSPRGGGSTDTQYF. The full variable domain, in which reference TRBV9 and TRBJ2-3 provide the parts outside the CDR3, is DSGVTQTPKHLITATGQRVTLRCSPRSGDLSVYWYQQSLDQGLQFLIQYYNGEERAKGNILERFSAQQFPDLHSELNLSSLELGDSALYFCASSPRGGGSTDTQYFGPGTRLTVL.

The rearrangement uses TRBV19 and TRBJ2-2, with TRBD1 matching 7 bases. The CDR3 totals 14 residues. Germline CDR1 reads LNHDA; CDR2 reads SQIVND (reference sequence). V was clipped by 8 bases and J by 1 base; unmatched bases: 4. CDR3 residues: CASGGQVNTGELFF. In DNA, the CDR3 is TGTGCCAGTGGCGGACAGGTGAACACCGGGGAGCTGTTTTTT.

The V and J genes are TRBV7-3 and TRBJ2-7; 9 bases align to TRBD1. Trimming at V came to 6 bases and at J to 3 bases, leaving 6 bases not matched to a gene. This CDR3 comprises 14 residues. Germline CDR1 is SGHTA and CDR2 is FQGTGA. The CDR3 loop is CASSPGTGLYEQYF. DNA for the CDR3: TGTGCCAGCAGTCCCGGGACAGGGCTCTACGAGCAGTACTTC.

This rearrangement joins TRBV7-2 to TRBJ2-3; TRBD2 is a possible D gene (6 bases). This CDR3 comprises 14 residues. The germline V and J ends were trimmed by 6 bases and 3 bases, with 13 bases remaining between them. CDR1 SGHTA and CDR2 FQGNSA come from the germline V gene. The CDR3 DNA sequence: TGTGCCAGCAGTCAAGGCGGACTAACAGATACGCAGTATTTT. Residues: CASSQGGLTDTQYF.

The rearrangement uses TRBV11-2 and TRBJ2-1, with 7 nucleotides matching TRBD1. The CDR3 runs 13 residues. The trim removed 5 bases at V and 7 bases at J, leaving 5 bases unmatched. Per germline, CDR1 SGHAT and CDR2 FQNNGV. CDR3 residues: CASSRDRDNEQFF. DNA for the CDR3: TGTGCCAGCAGCAGAGACAGGGATAATGAGCAGTTCTTC. Based on the CDR3 plus reference TRBV11-2 and TRBJ2-1, the full variable domain is EAGVAQSPRYKIIEKRQSVAFWCNPISGHATLYWYQQILGQGPKLLIQFQNNGVVDDSQLPKDRFSAERLKGVDSTLKIQPAKLEDSAVYLCASSRDRDNEQFFGPGTRLTVL.

The rearrangement joins TRBV11-2 to TRBJ2-7, with 11 positions matching TRBD1. The length of the CDR3 is 15 residues. With V trimmed by 5 bases and J by 2 bases, 5 bases remained unmatched. CDR1 is SGHAT, CDR2 FQNNGV, per germline. The CDR3 is CASSPRTGGPYEQYF. The CDR3 nucleotides are TGTGCCAGCAGCCCACGGACAGGGGGCCCCTACGAGCAGTACTTC.

The V and J genes are TRBV3-1 (or the pseudogene TRBV3-2) and TRBJ1-1; possibly TRBD1 for D (6 bases). The V end was cut by 0 bases, the J end by 0 bases, with 11 bases between. Germline CDR1 LGHDT, CDR2 YNNKEL (reference sequence). The CDR3 has 16 residues. Written as DNA, the CDR3 is TGTGCCAGCAGCCAAGATAAGTACAGGGTGAACACTGAAGCTTTCTTT. Encoded protein: CASSQDKYRVNTEAFF.

The CDR3 DNA reads TGTGCCAGCAGCTTAGAACAGGGTGCTTCTGAAGCTTTCTTT. Translating gives CASSLEQGASEAFF. The V gene is TRBV13, the J gene TRBJ1-1; TRBD1 might be the D (6 bases). CDR3 length equals 14 residues. Germline CDR1 and CDR2: PRHDT and FYEKMQ (reference sequence). Deletions cut 1 base from V and 6 bases from J, with 12 bases between.

This clone came up once. V is TRBV28 and J is TRBJ1-3; D is uncertain. The CDR3 is 13 residues long. V dropped 4 bases and J dropped 2 bases, with 6 bases sitting between them. Germline loops: CDR1 MDHEN, CDR2 SYDVKM. CDR3 DNA sequence: TGTGCCAGCAGTTCCCTCCCTGGAAACACCATATATTTT. Translation: CASSSLPGNTIYF.

This clone has just a few counts. The rearrangement joins TRBV6-2 or TRBV6-3 to TRBJ2-1, with 15 bases that match TRBD2. V dropped 2 bases and J dropped 5; count of bases not matched to a gene: 4. From germline, CDR1 is MNHEY and CDR2 SVGEGT. The CDR3 sequence is 17 residues long. CDR3 DNA: TGTGCCAGCAGTTACAGGACTAGCGGGAGGGTCGACAATGAGCAGTTCTTC. Protein: CASSYRTSGRVDNEQFF.

With respect to this clone: A read error may account for a junction end that differs from germline. The gene calls are TRBV7-7 and TRBJ2-2; 10 bases line up with TRBD2. The CDR3 loop spans 16 amino acids. CDR1 SSHAT and CDR2 FNYEAQ come from the germline V gene (reference sequence). The CDR3 sequence is CASSLAAGGPTGELFF. In DNA, the CDR3 is TGTGCTAGCAGCTTAGCAGCGGGAGGGCCAACCGGGGAGCTGTTTTTT.

The chain carries TRBV19 and TRBJ2-7; 8 bases match TRBD2. Germline-derived CDR1 and CDR2 are LNHDA and SQIVND (reference sequence). This CDR3 has 14 amino acids. Trimming at V came to 5 bases and at J to 2 bases, leaving 5 bases not matched to a gene. In DNA, the CDR3 is TGTGCCAGTAGTTCGGTCGGGGGGGCCTACGAGCAGTACTTC. Its protein product is CASSSVGGAYEQYF.

The rearrangement uses TRBV6-5 and TRBJ2-7; D might be TRBD2 (5 bases). This CDR3 has 15 amino acids. From germline, CDR1 is MNHEY and CDR2 SVGAGI. V was clipped by 9 bases and J by 0 bases, with 18 bases between them. CDR3 nucleotides: TGTGCCAGTTGCCCTACGGGGAAAAGCTCCTACGAGCAGTACTTC. This codes for CASCPTGKSSYEQYF.

The rearrangement links TRBV18 to TRBJ1-1; D remains unclear. The CDR3 consists of 14 residues. Germline CDR1 reads KGHSH; CDR2 reads LQKENI. The germline V and J ends were trimmed by 3 bases and 4 bases, with 12 bases remaining between them. This CDR3 reads CASSPPGRATEAFF. The CDR3 coding sequence is TGTGCCAGCTCACCCCCGGGGAGGGCCACTGAAGCTTTCTTT.

The chain links TRBV5-6 to TRBJ2-7; D is perhaps TRBD1 (6 bases). The CDR3 spans 15 residues. Trimming pared 4 bases from V and 2 bases from J, leaving 16 bases between. The germline V gene encodes CDR1 SGHDT and CDR2 YYEEEE. The CDR3 DNA reads TGTGCCAGCAGCCTGCCGGACAGCCGCCCCTACGAGCAGTACTTC. As protein: CASSLPDSRPYEQYF. Variable domain in full (rest from reference TRBV5-6 and TRBJ2-7): DAGVTQSPTHLIKTRGQQVTLRCSPKSGHDTVSWYQQALGQGPQFIFQYYEEEERQRGNFPDRFSGHQFPNYSSELNVNALLLGDSALYLCASSLPDSRPYEQYFGPGTRLTVT.